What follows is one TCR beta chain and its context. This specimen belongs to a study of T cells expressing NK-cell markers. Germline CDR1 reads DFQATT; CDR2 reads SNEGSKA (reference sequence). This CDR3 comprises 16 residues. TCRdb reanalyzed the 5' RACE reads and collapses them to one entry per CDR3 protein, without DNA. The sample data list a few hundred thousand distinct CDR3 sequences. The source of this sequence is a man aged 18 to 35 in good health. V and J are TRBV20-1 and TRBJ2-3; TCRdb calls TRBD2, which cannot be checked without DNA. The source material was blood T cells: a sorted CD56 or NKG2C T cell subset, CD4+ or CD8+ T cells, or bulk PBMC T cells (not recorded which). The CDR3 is CSARDSSRAGTDTQYF.